The present T cell receptor (beta chain) was sequenced within a study of response to subunit inactivated influenza vaccine. Using its own MiXCR run on the RT-PCR reads, TCRdb lists one record per CDR3 protein. The sample shows under 500,000 distinct CDR3 sequences, 10% to 11% of them seen only once. The sample holds many counts of this clonotype. This clonotype originated in a man aged 45 to 65 who received an inactivated influenza vaccine. Here the sequenced sample was PBMCs from blood, taken around seven weeks after vaccination.

The CDR3 coding sequence is TGTGCCAGCAGGCAGTGGACAGCCACCGGGGAGCTGTTTTTT. It translates to CASRQWTATGELFF. The chain carries TRBV6-2 or TRBV6-3 and TRBJ2-2; maybe TRBD1 (6 bases). V lost 6 bases, J lost 4 bases, and 12 bases lay in between. CDR3 length equals 14 residues. Germline values: CDR1 MNHEY, CDR2 SVGEGT.